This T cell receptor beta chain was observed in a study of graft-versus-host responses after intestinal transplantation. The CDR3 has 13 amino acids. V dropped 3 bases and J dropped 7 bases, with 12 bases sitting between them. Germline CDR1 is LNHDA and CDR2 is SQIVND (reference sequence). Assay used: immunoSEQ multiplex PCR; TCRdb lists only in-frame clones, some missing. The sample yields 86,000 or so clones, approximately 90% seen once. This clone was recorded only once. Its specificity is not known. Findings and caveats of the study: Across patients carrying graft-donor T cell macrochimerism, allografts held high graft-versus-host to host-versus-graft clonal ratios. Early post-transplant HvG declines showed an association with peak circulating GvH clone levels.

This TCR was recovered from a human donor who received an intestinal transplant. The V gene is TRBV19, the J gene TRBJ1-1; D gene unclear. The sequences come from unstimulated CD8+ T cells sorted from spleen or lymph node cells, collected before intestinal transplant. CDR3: CASSIGTGYEAFF. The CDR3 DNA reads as TGTGCCAGTAGTATCGGCACTGGTTATGAAGCTTTCTTT. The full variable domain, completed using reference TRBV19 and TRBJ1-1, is DGGITQSPKYLFRKEGQNVTLSCEQNLNHDAMYWYRQDPGQGLRLIYYSQIVNDFQKGDIAEGYSVSREKKESFPLTVTSAQKNPTAFYLCASSIGTGYEAFFGQGTRLTVV.